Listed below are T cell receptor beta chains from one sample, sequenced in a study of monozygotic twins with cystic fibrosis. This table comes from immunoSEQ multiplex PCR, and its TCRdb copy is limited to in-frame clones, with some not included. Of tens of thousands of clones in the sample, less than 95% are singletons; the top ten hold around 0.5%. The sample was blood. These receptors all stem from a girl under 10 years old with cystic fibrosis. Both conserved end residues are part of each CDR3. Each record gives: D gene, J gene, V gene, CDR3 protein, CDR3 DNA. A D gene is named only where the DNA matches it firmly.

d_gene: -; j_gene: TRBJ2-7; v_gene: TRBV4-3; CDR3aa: CASSQAEGLPYEQYF; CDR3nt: TGCGCCAGCAGCCAAGCGGAGGGACTCCCCTACGAGCAGTACTTC
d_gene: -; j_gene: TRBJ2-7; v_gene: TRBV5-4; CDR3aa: CASSHGSSYEQYF; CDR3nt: TGTGCCAGCTCCCATGGGAGCTCCTACGAGCAGTACTTC
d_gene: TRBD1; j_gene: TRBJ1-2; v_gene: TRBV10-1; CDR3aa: CASYGTLGVQGATNYYGYTF; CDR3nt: TGCGCCAGCTACGGGACCCTGGGTGTGCAGGGGGCCACCAACTACTATGGCTACACCTTC
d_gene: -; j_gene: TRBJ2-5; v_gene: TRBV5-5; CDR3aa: CASSTRLDGTQYF; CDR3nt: TGTGCCAGCAGCACCCGACTAGATGGGACCCAGTACTTC
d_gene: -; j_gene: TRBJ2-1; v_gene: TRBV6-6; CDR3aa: CASSYLGGPYNEQFF; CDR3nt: TGTGCCAGCAGTTACTTGGGGGGGCCCTACAATGAGCAGTTCTTC
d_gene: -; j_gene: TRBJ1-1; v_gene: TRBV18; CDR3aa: CASSPRVSDRDTEAFF; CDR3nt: TGTGCCAGCTCACCACGGGTCAGCGACAGAGACACTGAAGCTTTCTTT
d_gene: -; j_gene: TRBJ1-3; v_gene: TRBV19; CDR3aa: CASSTSVAGNTIYF; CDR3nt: TGTGCCAGTAGTACCTCAGTTGCTGGAAACACCATATATTTT
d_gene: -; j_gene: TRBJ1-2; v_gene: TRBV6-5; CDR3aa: CASRPFGRYGYTF; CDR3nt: TGTGCCAGCAGACCCTTCGGCCGGTATGGCTACACCTTC
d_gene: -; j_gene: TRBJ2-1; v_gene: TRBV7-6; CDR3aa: CASSLQSYNEQFF; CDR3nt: TGTGCCAGCAGCTTACAATCTTACAATGAGCAGTTCTTC
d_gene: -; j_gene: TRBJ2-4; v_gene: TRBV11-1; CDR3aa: CASSPPGASLAKNIQYF; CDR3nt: TGTGCCAGCAGCCCCCCTGGGGCTAGCTTAGCCAAAAACATTCAGTACTTC
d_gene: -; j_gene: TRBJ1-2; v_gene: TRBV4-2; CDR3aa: CASSHRGPSGEAYGYTF; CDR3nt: TGTGCCAGCAGCCATCGAGGGCCGTCAGGGGAAGCCTATGGCTACACCTTC
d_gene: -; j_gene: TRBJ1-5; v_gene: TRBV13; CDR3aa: CASSKRGDNQPQHF; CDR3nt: TGTGCCAGCAGCAAAAGGGGGGACAATCAGCCCCAGCATTTT
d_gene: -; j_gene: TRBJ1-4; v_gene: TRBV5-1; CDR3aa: CASSLGVEAGKLFF; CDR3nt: TGCGCCAGCAGCTTGGGGGTCGAGGCCGGAAAACTGTTTTTT